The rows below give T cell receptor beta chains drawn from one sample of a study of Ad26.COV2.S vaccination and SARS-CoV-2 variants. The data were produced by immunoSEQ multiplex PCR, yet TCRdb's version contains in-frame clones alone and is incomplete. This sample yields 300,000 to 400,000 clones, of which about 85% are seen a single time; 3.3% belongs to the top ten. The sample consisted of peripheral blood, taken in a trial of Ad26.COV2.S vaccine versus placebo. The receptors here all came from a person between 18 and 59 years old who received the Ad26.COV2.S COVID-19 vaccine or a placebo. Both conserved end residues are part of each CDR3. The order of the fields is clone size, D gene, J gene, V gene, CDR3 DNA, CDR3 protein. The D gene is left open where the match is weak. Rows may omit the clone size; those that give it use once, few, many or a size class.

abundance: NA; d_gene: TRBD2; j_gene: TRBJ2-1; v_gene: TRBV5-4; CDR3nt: TGTGCCAGCAGCTTGGGCGGGGGTTGGAATGAGCAGTTCTTC; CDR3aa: CASSLGGGWNEQFF
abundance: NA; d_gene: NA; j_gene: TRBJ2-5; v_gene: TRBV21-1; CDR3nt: TGTGCCAGCAGCAAAACCCCATCAGGGTTCCTAGAGACCCAGTACTTC; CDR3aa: CASSKTPSGFLETQYF
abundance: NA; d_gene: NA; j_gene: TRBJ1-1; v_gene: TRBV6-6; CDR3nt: TGTGCCAGCTCGGCGGGGGGCACTGAAGCTTTCTTT; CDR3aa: CASSAGGTEAFF
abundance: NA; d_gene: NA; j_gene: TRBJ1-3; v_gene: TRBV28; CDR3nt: TGTGCCAGCAGTTTATCCCCTCACCCAGGCTATGGAAACACCATATATTTT; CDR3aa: CASSLSPHPGYGNTIYF
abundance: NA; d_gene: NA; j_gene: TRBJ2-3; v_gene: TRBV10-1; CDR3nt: TGCGCCAGCAGTGAGAACTCGGATACGCAGTATTTT; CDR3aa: CASSENSDTQYF
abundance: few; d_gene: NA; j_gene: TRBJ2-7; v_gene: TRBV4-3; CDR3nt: TGCGCCAGCAGCCAAGGATCCGTCTACGAGCAGTACTTC; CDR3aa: CASSQGSVYEQYF
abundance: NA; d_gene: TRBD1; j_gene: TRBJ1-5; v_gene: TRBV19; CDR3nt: TGTGCCAGTAGTACAAGACAGGGGGAAGGCAATCAGCCCCAGCATTTT; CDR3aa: CASSTRQGEGNQPQHF
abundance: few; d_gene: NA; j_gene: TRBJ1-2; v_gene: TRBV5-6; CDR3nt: TGTGCCAGCAGCTCCTTATCCGGGGGATCGTGGGGCTACACCTTC; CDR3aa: CASSSLSGGSWGYTF
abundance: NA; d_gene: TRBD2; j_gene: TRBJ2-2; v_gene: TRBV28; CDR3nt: TGTGCCAGCACCCTGCGACTAGCGGGAGTTAGGACCGGGGAGCTGTTTTTT; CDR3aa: CASTLRLAGVRTGELFF
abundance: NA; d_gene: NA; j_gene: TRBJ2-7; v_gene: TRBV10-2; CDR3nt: TGCGCCAGCAGTGAGGGGCGTGGGGGCTACGAGCAGTACTTC; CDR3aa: CASSEGRGGYEQYF
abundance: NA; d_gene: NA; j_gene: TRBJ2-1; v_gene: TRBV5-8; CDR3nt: TGTGCCAGCAGCCGGGGGCAGAGCTCCTACAATGAGCAGTTCTTC; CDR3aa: CASSRGQSSYNEQFF
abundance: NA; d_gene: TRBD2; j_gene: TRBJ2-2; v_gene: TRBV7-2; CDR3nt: TGTGCCAGCAGCCCCCTGGGCCTACTAGCGGGGGAAGGGACCGGGGAGCTGTTTTTT; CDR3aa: CASSPLGLLAGEGTGELFF
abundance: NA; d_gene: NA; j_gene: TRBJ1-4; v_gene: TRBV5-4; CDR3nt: TGTGCCAGCAGCTTTTCGGGGAGGGATGAAAAACTGTTTTTT; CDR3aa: CASSFSGRDEKLFF
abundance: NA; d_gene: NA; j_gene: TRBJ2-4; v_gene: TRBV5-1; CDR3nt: TGCGCCAGCAGCAGTACCGGGACACCTCTAAAAAACATTCAGTACTTC; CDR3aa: CASSSTGTPLKNIQYF
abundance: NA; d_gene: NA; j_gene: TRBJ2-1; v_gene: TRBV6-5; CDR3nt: TGTGCCAGCAAGTTGTTATCCCACTACAATGAGCAGTTCTTC; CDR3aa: CASKLLSHYNEQFF
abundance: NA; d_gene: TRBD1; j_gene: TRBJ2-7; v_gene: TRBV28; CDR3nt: TGTGCCAGCAGAGGATACAGGGGGCTCTACGAGCAGTACTTC; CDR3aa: CASRGYRGLYEQYF
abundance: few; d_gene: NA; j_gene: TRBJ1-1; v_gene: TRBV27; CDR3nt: TGTGCCAGCAGTTTATCGGATCACACTGAAGCTTTCTTT; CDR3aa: CASSLSDHTEAFF
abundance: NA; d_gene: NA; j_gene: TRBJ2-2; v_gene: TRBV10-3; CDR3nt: TGTGCCATCTTGAGCAGCACCGGGGAGCTGTTTTTT; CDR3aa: CAILSSTGELFF
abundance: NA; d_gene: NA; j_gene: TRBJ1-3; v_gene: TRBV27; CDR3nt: TGTGCCAGCAGTTTGTCAGGGGCTCGTAACACCATATATTTT; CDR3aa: CASSLSGARNTIYF
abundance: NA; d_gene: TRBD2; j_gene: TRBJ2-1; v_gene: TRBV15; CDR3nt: TGTGCCACCAGCAGGTCAGGGACTAGAGAAGGTGAGCAGTTCTTC; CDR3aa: CATSRSGTREGEQFF
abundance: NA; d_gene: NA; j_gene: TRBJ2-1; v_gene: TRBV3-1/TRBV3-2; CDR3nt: TGTGCCAGCAGCCTCGGGACGGTATACAATGAGCAGTTCTTC; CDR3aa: CASSLGTVYNEQFF
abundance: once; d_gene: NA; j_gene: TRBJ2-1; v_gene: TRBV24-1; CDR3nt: TGTGCCACCAGTGATGGCGCGCCCATCACAGGGCAATCCTACAATGAGCAGTTCTTC; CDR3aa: CATSDGAPITGQSYNEQFF
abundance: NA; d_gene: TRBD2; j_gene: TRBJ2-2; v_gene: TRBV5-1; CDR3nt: TGCGCCAGCAGCACCCTAGCGGACACCGGGGAGCTGTTTTTT; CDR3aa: CASSTLADTGELFF
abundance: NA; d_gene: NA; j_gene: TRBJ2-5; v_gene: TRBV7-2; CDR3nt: TGTGCCAGCAGCTACGGGACAAGGGAGACCCAGTACTTC; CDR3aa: CASSYGTRETQYF
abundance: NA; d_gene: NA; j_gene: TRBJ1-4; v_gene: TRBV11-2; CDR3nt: TGTGCCAGCAGCTTAAAAGGGCTTCAAACTAATGAAAAACTGTTTTTT; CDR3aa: CASSLKGLQTNEKLFF
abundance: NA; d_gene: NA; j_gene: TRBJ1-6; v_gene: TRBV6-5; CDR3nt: TGTGCCAGCAGTTACTCGAGGGGACCTTTCTTT; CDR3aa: CASSYSRGPFF
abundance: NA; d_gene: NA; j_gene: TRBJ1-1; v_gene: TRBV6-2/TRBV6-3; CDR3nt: TGTGCCAGCAGTTTTAGGGGGAGGATGGGTTGGAACACTGAAGCTTTCTTT; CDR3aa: CASSFRGRMGWNTEAFF
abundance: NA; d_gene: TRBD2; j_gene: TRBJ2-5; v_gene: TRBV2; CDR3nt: TGTGCCAGCATCCCGACTAGCGGGAGGAAGACCCAGTACTTC; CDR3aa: CASIPTSGRKTQYF
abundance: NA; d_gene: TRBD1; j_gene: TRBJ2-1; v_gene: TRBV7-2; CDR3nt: TGTGCCAGCAGCTTTCTCGACAGGGGCGATGAGCAGTTCTTC; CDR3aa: CASSFLDRGDEQFF
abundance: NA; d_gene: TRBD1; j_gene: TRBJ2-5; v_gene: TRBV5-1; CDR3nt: TGCGCCAGCAGCTTGGCCAGGGGGCTGGGGGAGACCCAGTACTTC; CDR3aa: CASSLARGLGETQYF
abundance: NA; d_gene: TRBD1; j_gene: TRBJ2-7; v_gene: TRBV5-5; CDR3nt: TGTGCCAGCAGCTTATTCCCGGGACAGCAATACGAGCAGTACTTC; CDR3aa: CASSLFPGQQYEQYF
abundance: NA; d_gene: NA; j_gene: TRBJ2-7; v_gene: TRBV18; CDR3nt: TGTGCCAGCTCACCGAGATTGTCAGGGAGCGTTTTCGAGCAGTACTTC; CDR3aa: CASSPRLSGSVFEQYF
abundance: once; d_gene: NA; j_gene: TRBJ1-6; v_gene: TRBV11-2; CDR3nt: TGTGCCAGCAGCTTATGGACAGATAATTCACCCCTCCACTTT; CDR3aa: CASSLWTDNSPLHF
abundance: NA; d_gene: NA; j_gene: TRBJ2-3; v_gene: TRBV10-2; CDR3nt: TGCGCCAGCAGTGAAGGGTCAGGGAGGACAGATACGCAGTATTTT; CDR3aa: CASSEGSGRTDTQYF
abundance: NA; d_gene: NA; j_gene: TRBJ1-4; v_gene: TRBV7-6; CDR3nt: TGTGCCAGCAGCTTAATCTCAGGGAGTGAAAAACTGTTTTTT; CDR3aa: CASSLISGSEKLFF
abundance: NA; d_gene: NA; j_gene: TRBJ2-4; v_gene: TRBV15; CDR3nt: TGTGCCACCAGCAGACCCCGACCAGGAGCCAAAAACATTCAGTACTTC; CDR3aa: CATSRPRPGAKNIQYF
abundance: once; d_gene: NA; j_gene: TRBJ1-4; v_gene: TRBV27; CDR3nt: TGTGCCAGCAGTCTCGATGTTGATGAAAAACTGTTTTTT; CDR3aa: CASSLDVDEKLFF
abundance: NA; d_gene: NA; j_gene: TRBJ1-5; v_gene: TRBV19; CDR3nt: TGTGCCAGTAGTATCGCCACAGGGTTGAATGTAGCGCCCCAGCATTTT; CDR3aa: CASSIATGLNVAPQHF
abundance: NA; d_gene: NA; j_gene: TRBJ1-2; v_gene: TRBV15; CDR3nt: TGTGCCACCAGCAGAGGACAGGACGCCTATGGCTACACCTTC; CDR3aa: CATSRGQDAYGYTF
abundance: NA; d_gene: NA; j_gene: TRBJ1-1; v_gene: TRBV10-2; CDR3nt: TGCGCCAGCAGTGATAGGGCTATGAACACTGAAGCTTTCTTT; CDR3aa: CASSDRAMNTEAFF
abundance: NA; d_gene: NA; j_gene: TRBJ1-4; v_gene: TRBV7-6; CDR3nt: TGTGCCAGCAGCTTAGTGGCAGACCCTCGCCCTAATGAAAAACTGTTTTTT; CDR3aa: CASSLVADPRPNEKLFF
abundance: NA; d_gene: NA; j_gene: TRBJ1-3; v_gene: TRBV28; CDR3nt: TGTGCCAGCACCCGCAGGAGGAGAAACACCATATATTTT; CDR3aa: CASTRRRRNTIYF
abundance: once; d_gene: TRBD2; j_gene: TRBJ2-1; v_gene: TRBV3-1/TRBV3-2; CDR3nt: TGTGCCAGCAGCCAAGAAGCGGGGGGGCCGGTGAATGAGCAGTTCTTC; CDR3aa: CASSQEAGGPVNEQFF
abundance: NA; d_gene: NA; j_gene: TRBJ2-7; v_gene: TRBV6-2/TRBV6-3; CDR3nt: TGTGCCAGCAGTTACTCTCCGGGGGCGACCTACGAGCAGTACTTC; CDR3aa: CASSYSPGATYEQYF
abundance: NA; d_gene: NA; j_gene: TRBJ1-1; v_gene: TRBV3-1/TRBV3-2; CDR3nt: TGTGCCAGCAGCACGGACACCATGAACACTGAAGCTTTCTTT; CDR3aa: CASSTDTMNTEAFF
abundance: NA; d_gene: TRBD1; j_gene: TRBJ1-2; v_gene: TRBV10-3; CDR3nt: TGTGCCATCAGGGGGACAGGGGATTTTGGCTACACCTTC; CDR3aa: CAIRGTGDFGYTF
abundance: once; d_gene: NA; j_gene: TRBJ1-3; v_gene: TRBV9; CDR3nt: TGTGCCAGCAGCGTATCAGGGGACTCTGGAAACACCATATATTTT; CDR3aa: CASSVSGDSGNTIYF
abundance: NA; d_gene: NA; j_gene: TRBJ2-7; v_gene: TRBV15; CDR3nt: TGTGCCACCAGCAGAGATGTGTACTCCTACGAGCAGTACTTC; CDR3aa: CATSRDVYSYEQYF
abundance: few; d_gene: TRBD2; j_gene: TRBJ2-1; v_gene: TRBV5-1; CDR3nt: TGCGCCAGCAACCACGGGACTAGCGGGAATGAGCAGTTCTTC; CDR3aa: CASNHGTSGNEQFF
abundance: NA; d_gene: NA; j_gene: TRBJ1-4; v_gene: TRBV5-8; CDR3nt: TGTGCCAGCAGCCTTTCTGAAAAACTGTTTTTT; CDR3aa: CASSLSEKLFF
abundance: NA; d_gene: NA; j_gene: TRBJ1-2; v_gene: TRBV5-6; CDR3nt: TGTGCCAGCAGTTCCAAGTATGGCTACACCTTC; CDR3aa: CASSSKYGYTF
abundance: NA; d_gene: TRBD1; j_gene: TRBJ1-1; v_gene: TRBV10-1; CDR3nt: TGCGCCAGCAGTGAGTCGGGACAGGGAGACACTGAAGCTTTCTTT; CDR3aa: CASSESGQGDTEAFF
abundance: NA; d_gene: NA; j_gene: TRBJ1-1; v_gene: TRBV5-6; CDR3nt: TGTGCCAGCAGCTTTAATAGGGCATTGTCTGAAGCTTTCTTT; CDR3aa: CASSFNRALSEAFF
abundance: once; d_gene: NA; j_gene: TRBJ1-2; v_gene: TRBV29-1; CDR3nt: TGCAGCGTTGAAAGCCTGGGCGGGTCGGGCTACACCTTC; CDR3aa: CSVESLGGSGYTF